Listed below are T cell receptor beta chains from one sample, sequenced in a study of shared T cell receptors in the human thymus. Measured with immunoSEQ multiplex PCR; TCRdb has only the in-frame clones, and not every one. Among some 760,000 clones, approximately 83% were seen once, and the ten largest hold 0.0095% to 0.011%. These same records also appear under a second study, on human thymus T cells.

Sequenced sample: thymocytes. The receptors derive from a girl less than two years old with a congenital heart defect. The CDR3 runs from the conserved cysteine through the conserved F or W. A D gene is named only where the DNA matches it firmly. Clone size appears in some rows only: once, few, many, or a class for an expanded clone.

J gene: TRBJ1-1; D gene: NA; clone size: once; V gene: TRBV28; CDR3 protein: CASSHPPRRVYQVGTEAFF; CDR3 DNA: TGTGCCAGCAGTCACCCTCCTCGACGGGTTTACCAAGTGGGCACTGAAGCTTTCTTT
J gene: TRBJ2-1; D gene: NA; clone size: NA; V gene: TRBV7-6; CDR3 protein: CASSLGIAAAGLDEQFF; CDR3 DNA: TGTGCCAGCAGCTTAGGAATAGCGGCGGCGGGGTTGGATGAGCAGTTCTTC
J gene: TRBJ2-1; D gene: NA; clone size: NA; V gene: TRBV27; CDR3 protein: CASSLYSGNEQFF; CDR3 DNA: TGTGCCAGCAGTTTATATAGCGGTAATGAGCAGTTCTTC
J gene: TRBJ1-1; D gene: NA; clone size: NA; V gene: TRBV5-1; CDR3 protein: CASSFAGHRGNTEAFF; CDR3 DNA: TGCGCCAGCAGCTTTGCGGGGCACCGTGGGAACACTGAAGCTTTCTTT
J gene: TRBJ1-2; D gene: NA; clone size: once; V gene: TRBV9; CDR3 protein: CASSVDKDFGYTF; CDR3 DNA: TGTGCCAGCAGCGTAGATAAGGACTTTGGCTACACCTTC
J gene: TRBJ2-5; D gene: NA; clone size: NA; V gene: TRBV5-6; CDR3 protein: CASSWPSGETQYF; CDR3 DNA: TGTGCCAGCAGCTGGCCGAGCGGGGAGACCCAGTACTTC
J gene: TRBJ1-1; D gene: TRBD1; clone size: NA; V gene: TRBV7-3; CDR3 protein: CASSSTGTGTEAFF; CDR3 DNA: TGTGCCAGCAGCTCCACCGGGACAGGGACTGAAGCTTTCTTT
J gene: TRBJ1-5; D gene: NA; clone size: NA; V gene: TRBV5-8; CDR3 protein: CASSLGGPTPNQPQHF; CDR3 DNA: TGTGCCAGCAGCTTGGGGGGGCCAACCCCTAATCAGCCCCAGCATTTT
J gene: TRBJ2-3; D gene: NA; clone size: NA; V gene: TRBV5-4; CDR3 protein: CASSSARAGPNTDTQYF; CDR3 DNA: TGTGCCAGCAGCTCGGCGCGGGCCGGACCAAATACAGATACGCAGTATTTT
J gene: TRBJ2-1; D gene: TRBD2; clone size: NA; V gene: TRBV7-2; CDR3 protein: CASSVGTSGDSSHEQFF; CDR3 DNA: TGTGCCAGCAGCGTAGGGACTAGCGGGGACTCCTCTCATGAGCAGTTCTTC
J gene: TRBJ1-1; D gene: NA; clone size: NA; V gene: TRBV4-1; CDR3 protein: CASSQGANTEAFF; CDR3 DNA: TGCGCCAGCAGCCAAGGGGCAAACACTGAAGCTTTCTTT
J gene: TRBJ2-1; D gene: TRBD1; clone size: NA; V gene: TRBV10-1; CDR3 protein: CASSPGRQGRSYNEQFF; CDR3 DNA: TGCGCCAGCAGCCCCGGTAGACAGGGCCGCTCCTACAATGAGCAGTTCTTC
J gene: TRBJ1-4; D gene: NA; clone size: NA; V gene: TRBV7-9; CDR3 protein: CASRRDLEKLFF; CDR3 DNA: TGTGCCAGCAGGCGGGACCTCGAAAAACTGTTTTTT
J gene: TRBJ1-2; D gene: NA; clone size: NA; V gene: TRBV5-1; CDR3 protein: CASSLVIRGGYTF; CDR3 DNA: TGCGCCAGCAGCTTGGTAATTCGAGGGGGCTACACCTTC
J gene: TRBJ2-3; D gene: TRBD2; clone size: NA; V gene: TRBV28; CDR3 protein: CASSLRLAGSTDTQYF; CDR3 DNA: TGTGCCAGCAGTTTAAGGCTAGCGGGTAGCACAGATACGCAGTATTTT
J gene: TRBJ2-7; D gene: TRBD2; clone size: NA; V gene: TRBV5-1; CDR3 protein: CASSLNATGGAREQYF; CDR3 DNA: TGCGCCAGCAGCTTGAATGCAACCGGGGGGGCCAGGGAGCAGTACTTC
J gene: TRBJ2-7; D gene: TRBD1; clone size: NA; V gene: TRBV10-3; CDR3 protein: CAISGEHTGASTYEQYF; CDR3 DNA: TGTGCCATCAGCGGGGAGCACACAGGGGCCTCCACCTACGAGCAGTACTTC
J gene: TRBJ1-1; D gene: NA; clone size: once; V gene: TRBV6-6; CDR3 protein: CASSYRTQNTEAFF; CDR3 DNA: TGTGCCAGCAGTTACCGCACACAGAACACTGAAGCTTTCTTT
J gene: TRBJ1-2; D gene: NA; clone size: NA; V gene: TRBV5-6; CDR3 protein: CASSPGGYGYTF; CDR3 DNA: TGTGCCAGCAGCCCGGGTGGCTATGGCTACACCTTC
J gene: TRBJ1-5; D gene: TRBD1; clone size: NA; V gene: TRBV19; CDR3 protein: CASSIDGGQGGNQPQHF; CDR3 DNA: TGTGCCAGTAGTATAGATGGGGGACAGGGTGGCAATCAGCCCCAGCATTTT
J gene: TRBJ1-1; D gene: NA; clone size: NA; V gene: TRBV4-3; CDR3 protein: CASSQDFGGKKDTEAFF; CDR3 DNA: TGCGCCAGCAGCCAAGATTTCGGGGGGAAGAAGGACACTGAAGCTTTCTTT
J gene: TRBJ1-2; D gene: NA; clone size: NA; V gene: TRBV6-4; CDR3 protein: CASSQSGEGYTF; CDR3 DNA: TGTGCCAGCAGTCAATCAGGGGAAGGCTACACCTTC
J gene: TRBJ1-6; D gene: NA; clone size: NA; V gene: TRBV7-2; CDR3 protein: CASSLAGGGNSPLHF; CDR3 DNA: TGTGCCAGCAGCTTAGCGGGAGGGGGTAATTCACCCCTCCACTTT
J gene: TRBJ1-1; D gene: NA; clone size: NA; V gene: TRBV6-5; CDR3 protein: CASSYSRGRHITEAFF; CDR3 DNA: TGTGCCAGCAGTTACTCACGGGGTAGACATATCACTGAAGCTTTCTTT
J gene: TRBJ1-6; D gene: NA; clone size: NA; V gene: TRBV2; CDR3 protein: CASSPRRPSGGSYNSPLHF; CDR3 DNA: TGTGCCAGCAGCCCCAGGCGGCCCTCGGGGGGCTCCTATAATTCCCCCCTCCACTTT
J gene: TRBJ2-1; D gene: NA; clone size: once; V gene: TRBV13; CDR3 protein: CASSLIYYNEQFF; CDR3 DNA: TGTGCCAGCAGCTTAATTTACTACAATGAGCAGTTCTTC
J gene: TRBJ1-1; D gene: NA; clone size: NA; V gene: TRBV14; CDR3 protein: CASSHSTTEAFF; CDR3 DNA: TGTGCCAGCAGCCATTCGACGACAGAAGCTTTCTTT
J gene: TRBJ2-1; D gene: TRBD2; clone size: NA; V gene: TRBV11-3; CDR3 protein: CASSLVPGGANNEQFF; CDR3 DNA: TGTGCCAGCAGCTTAGTCCCGGGGGGAGCTAACAATGAGCAGTTCTTC
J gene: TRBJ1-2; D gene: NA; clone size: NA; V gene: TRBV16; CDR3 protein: CASSPGVSPNYGYTF; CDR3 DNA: TGTGCCAGCAGCCCAGGGGTTTCCCCTAACTATGGCTACACCTTC
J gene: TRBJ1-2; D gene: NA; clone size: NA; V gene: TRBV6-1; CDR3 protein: CASKSSGPPGKGYTF; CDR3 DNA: TGTGCCAGTAAATCCTCCGGGCCTCCGGGAAAGGGCTACACCTTC
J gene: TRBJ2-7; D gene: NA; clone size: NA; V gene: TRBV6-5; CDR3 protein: CATTSALSSYEQYF; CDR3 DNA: TGTGCCACGACTTCAGCCCTAAGCTCCTACGAGCAGTACTTC
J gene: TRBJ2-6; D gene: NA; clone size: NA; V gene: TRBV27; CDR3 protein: CASSFRDTDRPGANVLTF; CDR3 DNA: TGTGCCAGCAGTTTTCGGGACACCGATCGCCCTGGGGCCAACGTCCTGACTTTC
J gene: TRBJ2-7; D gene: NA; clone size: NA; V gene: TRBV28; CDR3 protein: CASSPPGLFDHEQYF; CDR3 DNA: TGTGCCAGCAGTCCCCCCGGACTATTCGACCACGAGCAGTACTTC
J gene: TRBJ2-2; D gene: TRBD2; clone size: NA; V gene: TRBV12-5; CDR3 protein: CASAPAGAGVTGELFF; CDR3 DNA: TGTGCTAGTGCCCCAGCGGGGGCGGGGGTTACCGGGGAGCTGTTTTTT
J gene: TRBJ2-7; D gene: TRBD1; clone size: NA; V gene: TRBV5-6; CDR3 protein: CASSGTGTGNYEQYF; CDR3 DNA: TGTGCCAGCAGCGGGACCGGGACAGGGAACTACGAGCAGTACTTC
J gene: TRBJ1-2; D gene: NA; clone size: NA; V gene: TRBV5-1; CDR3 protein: CASRDYYGYTF; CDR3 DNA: TGCGCCAGCAGAGACTATTATGGCTACACCTTC
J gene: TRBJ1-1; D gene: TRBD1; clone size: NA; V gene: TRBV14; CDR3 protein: CASSLLGQGGTEAFF; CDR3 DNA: TGTGCCAGCAGCCTCCTAGGACAGGGTGGCACTGAAGCTTTCTTT
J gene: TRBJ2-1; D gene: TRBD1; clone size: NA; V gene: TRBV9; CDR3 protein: CASSLSPGVGQGAIRSGNEQFF; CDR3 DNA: TGTGCCAGCAGCTTATCCCCGGGGGTGGGACAGGGGGCCATAAGGAGCGGCAATGAGCAGTTCTTC
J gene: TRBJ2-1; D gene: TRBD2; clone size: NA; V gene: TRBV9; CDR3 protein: CASSVAGAGGYNEQFF; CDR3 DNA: TGTGCCAGCAGCGTAGCTGGGGCGGGGGGCTACAATGAGCAGTTCTTC
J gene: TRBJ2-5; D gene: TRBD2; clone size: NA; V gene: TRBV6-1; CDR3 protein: CASSATAGEVTGETQYF; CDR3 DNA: TGTGCCAGCAGTGCAACAGCGGGGGAGGTGACGGGAGAGACCCAGTACTTC
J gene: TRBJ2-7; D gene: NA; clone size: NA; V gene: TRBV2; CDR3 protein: CASNPYRTYEQYF; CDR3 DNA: TGTGCCAGCAACCCTTACAGAACCTACGAGCAGTACTTC
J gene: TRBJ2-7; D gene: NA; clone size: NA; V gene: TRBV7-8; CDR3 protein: CASSPQNEYEQYF; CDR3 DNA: TGTGCCAGCAGCCCACAAAATGAATACGAGCAGTACTTC
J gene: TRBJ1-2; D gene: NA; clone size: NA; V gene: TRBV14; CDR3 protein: CASSQEPGVNYGYTF; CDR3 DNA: TGTGCCAGCAGCCAAGAGCCAGGGGTTAACTATGGCTACACCTTC
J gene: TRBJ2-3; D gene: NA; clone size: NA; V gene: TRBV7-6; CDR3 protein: CASSLPEGGRVSTDTQYF; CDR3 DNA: TGTGCCAGCAGCTTACCGGAAGGGGGGAGGGTAAGCACAGATACGCAGTATTTT
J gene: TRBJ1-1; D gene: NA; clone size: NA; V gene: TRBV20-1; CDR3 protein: CSAKRSTEAFF; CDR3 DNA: TGCAGTGCTAAACGGAGCACTGAAGCTTTCTTT
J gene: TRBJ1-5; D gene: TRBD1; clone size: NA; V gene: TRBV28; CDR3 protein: CASKGQGKDQPQHF; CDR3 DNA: TGTGCCAGCAAGGGACAGGGGAAGGATCAGCCCCAGCATTTT
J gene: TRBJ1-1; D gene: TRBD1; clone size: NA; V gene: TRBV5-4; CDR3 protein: CASSLGWGTEEAFF; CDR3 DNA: TGTGCCAGCAGCTTGGGTTGGGGGACAGAAGAAGCTTTCTTT
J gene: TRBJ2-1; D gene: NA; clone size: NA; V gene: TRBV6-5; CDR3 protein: CASSYVEGLFYNEQFF; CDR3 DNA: TGTGCCAGCAGTTACGTCGAGGGTCTCTTTTACAATGAGCAGTTCTTC
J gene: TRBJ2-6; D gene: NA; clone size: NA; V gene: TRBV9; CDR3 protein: CASSVGSARGHHYSGANVLTF; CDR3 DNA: TGTGCCAGCAGCGTAGGGAGTGCGCGGGGTCACCACTACTCTGGGGCCAACGTCCTGACTTTC
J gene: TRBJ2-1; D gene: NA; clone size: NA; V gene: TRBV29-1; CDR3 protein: CSVEVGVLRMTNEQFF; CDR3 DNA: TGCAGCGTTGAAGTCGGGGTCCTCCGGATGACCAATGAGCAGTTCTTC
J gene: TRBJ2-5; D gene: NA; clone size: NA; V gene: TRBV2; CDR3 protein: CASSVSETQYF; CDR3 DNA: TGTGCCAGCAGTGTTTCGGAGACCCAGTACTTC
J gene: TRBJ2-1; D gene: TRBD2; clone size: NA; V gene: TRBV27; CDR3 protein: CASIPLGGSYNEQFF; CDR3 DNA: TGTGCCAGCATCCCCCTGGGGGGGTCCTACAATGAGCAGTTCTTC
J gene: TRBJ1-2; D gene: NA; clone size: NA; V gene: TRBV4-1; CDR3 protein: CASSPPPRQAKSYGYTF; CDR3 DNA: TGCGCCAGCAGCCCCCCTCCCCGACAGGCCAAATCCTATGGCTACACCTTC
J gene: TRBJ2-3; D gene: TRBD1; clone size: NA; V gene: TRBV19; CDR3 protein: CASSGGQGSRTDTQYF; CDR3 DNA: TGTGCCAGTAGTGGGGGACAGGGGAGTCGCACAGATACGCAGTATTTT
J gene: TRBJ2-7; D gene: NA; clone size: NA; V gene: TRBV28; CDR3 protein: CASSPLRTQFSSYEQYF; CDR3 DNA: TGTGCCAGCAGTCCCCTGAGGACACAGTTCAGCTCCTACGAGCAGTACTTC
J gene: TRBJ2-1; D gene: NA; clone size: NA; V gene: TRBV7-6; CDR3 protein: CASSFGQTYNEQFF; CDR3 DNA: TGTGCCAGCAGCTTTGGACAGACCTACAATGAGCAGTTCTTC